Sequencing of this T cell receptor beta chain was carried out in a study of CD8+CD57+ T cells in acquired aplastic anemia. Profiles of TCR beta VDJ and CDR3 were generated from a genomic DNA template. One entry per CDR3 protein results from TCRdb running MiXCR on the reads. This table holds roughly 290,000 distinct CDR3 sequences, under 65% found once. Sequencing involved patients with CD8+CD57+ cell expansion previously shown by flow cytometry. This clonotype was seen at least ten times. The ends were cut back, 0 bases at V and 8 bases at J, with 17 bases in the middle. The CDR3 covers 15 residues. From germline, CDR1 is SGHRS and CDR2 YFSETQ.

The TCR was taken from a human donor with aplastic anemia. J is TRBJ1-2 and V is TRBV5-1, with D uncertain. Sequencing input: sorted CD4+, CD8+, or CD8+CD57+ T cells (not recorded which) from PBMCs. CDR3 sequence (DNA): TGCGCCAGCAGCTTGGACTACAGAACCCCTAGCGGCTACACCTTC. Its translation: CASSLDYRTPSGYTF.